Listed below are T cell receptor beta chains from one sample, sequenced in a study of T-cell memory formation after mild COVID-19. Using its own MiXCR run on the 5' RACE reads, TCRdb lists one record per CDR3 protein. The sample records almost 550,000 distinct CDR3 sequences, just over 20% being singletons. The source material was PBMCs or a T cell subset sorted from them (not recorded which). Receptors originate from an adult woman who had mild COVID-19 (a few samples of this study predate the infection). Cell type and time point are not known. CDR3s include the opening cysteine and the closing phenylalanine or tryptophan. A D gene is named only where the DNA matches it firmly. Clone size is shown for a subset of rows, as once, few, many or a class of expanded clone.

J gene: TRBJ2-7
D gene: .
clone size: .
V gene: TRBV24-1
CDR3 DNA: TGTGCCACCAGTGAGGCGCGGGGTAAGGGTTCCTACGAGCAGTACTTC
CDR3 protein: CATSEARGKGSYEQYF

J gene: TRBJ1-2
D gene: .
clone size: .
V gene: TRBV20-1
CDR3 DNA: TGCAGTGCTAGAGTCGTCGGCGAGGACTATGGCTACACCTTC
CDR3 protein: CSARVVGEDYGYTF

J gene: TRBJ1-1
D gene: TRBD1
clone size: few
V gene: TRBV7-2
CDR3 DNA: TGTGCCAGCAGCTTATTGTGGGTGTCGGGACGCCATGGACCCACTCTCCAGGGGGCTGAAGCTTTCTTT
CDR3 protein: CASSLLWVSGRHGPTLQGAEAFF

J gene: TRBJ1-5
D gene: TRBD1
clone size: .
V gene: TRBV5-5
CDR3 DNA: TGTGCCAGCAGTTGGGACAGGATAAATCAGCCCCAGCATTTT
CDR3 protein: CASSWDRINQPQHF

J gene: TRBJ2-1
D gene: TRBD2
clone size: few
V gene: TRBV12-3/TRBV12-4
CDR3 DNA: TGTGCCAGCAGTTTAGGTCGGGGACTAGCGGGGTCCATGCAGTTCTTC
CDR3 protein: CASSLGRGLAGSMQFF

J gene: TRBJ2-1
D gene: TRBD2
clone size: .
V gene: TRBV3-1
CDR3 DNA: TGTGCCAGCAGGCGTAGCGGGGGGGCCAACAATGAGCAGTTCTTC
CDR3 protein: CASRRSGGANNEQFF

J gene: TRBJ2-4
D gene: .
clone size: .
V gene: TRBV29-1
CDR3 DNA: TGTAGGCGTTGCGTAGCCAAAAACATTCAGTACTTC
CDR3 protein: CRRCVAKNIQYF

J gene: TRBJ2-1
D gene: TRBD1
clone size: few
V gene: TRBV15
CDR3 DNA: TGTGCCACCAGCAGGGACAGGGCTAATGAGCAGTTCTTC
CDR3 protein: CATSRDRANEQFF

J gene: TRBJ2-1
D gene: TRBD2
clone size: .
V gene: TRBV12-5
CDR3 DNA: TGTGCTAGTGGGCGTGGAGCGGGGGCCTTATCCTACAATGAGCAGTTCTTC
CDR3 protein: CASGRGAGALSYNEQFF

J gene: TRBJ1-2
D gene: .
clone size: .
V gene: TRBV7-9
CDR3 DNA: TGTGCCAGCAGCTTCATTGTCCCGGCTGACACCTTC
CDR3 protein: CASSFIVPADTF

J gene: TRBJ2-3
D gene: .
clone size: few
V gene: TRBV20-1
CDR3 DNA: TGCAGTGCTAGATGGGGCTACACAGATACGCAGTATTTT
CDR3 protein: CSARWGYTDTQYF

J gene: TRBJ2-7
D gene: .
clone size: .
V gene: TRBV6-5
CDR3 DNA: TGTGCCAGCAGAGACAGGATGAGCTCCTACGAGCAGTACTTC
CDR3 protein: CASRDRMSSYEQYF

J gene: TRBJ2-7
D gene: TRBD1
clone size: few
V gene: TRBV20-1
CDR3 DNA: TGCAGTGCCACCGGGACAGGATGGTACGAGCAGTACTTC
CDR3 protein: CSATGTGWYEQYF

J gene: TRBJ2-3
D gene: .
clone size: .
V gene: TRBV13
CDR3 DNA: TGTGCCAGCAGCCTTGGGTCCTTAGGGCGCACAGATACGCAGTATTTT
CDR3 protein: CASSLGSLGRTDTQYF

J gene: TRBJ2-3
D gene: .
clone size: few
V gene: TRBV6-5
CDR3 DNA: TGTGCCAGCACACGACGGGGGTCGTTCTCAGATACGCAGTATTTT
CDR3 protein: CASTRRGSFSDTQYF

J gene: TRBJ1-1
D gene: .
clone size: few
V gene: TRBV9
CDR3 DNA: TGTGCCAGCAGCGGGCCGGGTCCTGAAGCTTTCTTT
CDR3 protein: CASSGPGPEAFF

J gene: TRBJ2-7
D gene: TRBD1
clone size: .
V gene: TRBV6-2/TRBV6-3
CDR3 DNA: TGTGCCAGCAGTACCGCCGGGACAGGGCGCTACGAGCAGTACTTC
CDR3 protein: CASSTAGTGRYEQYF

J gene: TRBJ2-3
D gene: TRBD2
clone size: .
V gene: TRBV29-1
CDR3 DNA: TGCAGCGTTGGGCTAGCGGGAGCCCCAGATACGCAGTATTTT
CDR3 protein: CSVGLAGAPDTQYF

J gene: TRBJ2-1
D gene: .
clone size: few
V gene: TRBV24-1
CDR3 DNA: TGTGCCACCAGTGATTCGGGGCGGGCCTACAATGAGCAGTTCTTC
CDR3 protein: CATSDSGRAYNEQFF

J gene: TRBJ2-5
D gene: .
clone size: many
V gene: TRBV7-6
CDR3 DNA: TGTGCCAGCAGCCCTGCCATGGGCGCCCAGTACTTC
CDR3 protein: CASSPAMGAQYF

J gene: TRBJ2-7
D gene: TRBD2
clone size: .
V gene: TRBV6-5
CDR3 DNA: TGTGCCAGTACCGAAACTAGCGGGAGCCCCTACGAGCAGTACTTC
CDR3 protein: CASTETSGSPYEQYF

J gene: TRBJ2-2
D gene: .
clone size: .
V gene: TRBV12-3/TRBV12-4
CDR3 DNA: TGTGCCAGCAGTTTCCGTCACGAACGGGTCGGGGAGCTGTTTTTT
CDR3 protein: CASSFRHERVGELFF

J gene: TRBJ1-2
D gene: .
clone size: few
V gene: TRBV5-1
CDR3 DNA: TGCGCCAGCAGCTTGGGCCCAGGGGATCGTGGCTACACCTTC
CDR3 protein: CASSLGPGDRGYTF

J gene: TRBJ2-5
D gene: .
clone size: .
V gene: TRBV24-1
CDR3 DNA: TGTGCCACCAGTGATACAGACAGGAAAGAGACCCAGTACTTC
CDR3 protein: CATSDTDRKETQYF

J gene: TRBJ2-3
D gene: .
clone size: few
V gene: TRBV5-1
CDR3 DNA: TGCGCCAGCAGTTTAAACCGGGACTCCCTCGTGATGGATACGCAGTATTTT
CDR3 protein: CASSLNRDSLVMDTQYF

J gene: TRBJ1-5
D gene: .
clone size: .
V gene: TRBV5-4
CDR3 DNA: TGTGCCAGCAGCCGGGGTCCAGGGAGCAATCAGCCCCAGCATTTT
CDR3 protein: CASSRGPGSNQPQHF

J gene: TRBJ1-2
D gene: TRBD1
clone size: few
V gene: TRBV6-6
CDR3 DNA: TGTGCCAGCAGGGAACAGGGGGCTATCTATGGCTACACCTTC
CDR3 protein: CASREQGAIYGYTF

J gene: TRBJ1-1
D gene: .
clone size: .
V gene: TRBV5-1
CDR3 DNA: TGCGCCAGCAGCCCCATGGGTGACACTGAAGCTTTCTTT
CDR3 protein: CASSPMGDTEAFF

J gene: TRBJ2-7
D gene: .
clone size: medium-sized
V gene: TRBV3-1
CDR3 DNA: TGCGCCAGCAGCCAGGCCTACGAGCAGTACTTC
CDR3 protein: CASSQAYEQYF

J gene: TRBJ2-5
D gene: TRBD2
clone size: .
V gene: TRBV7-6
CDR3 DNA: TGTGCCAGCAGCCCACGAGAACTAGCGGGGGCCCACCAGGAGACCCAGTACTTC
CDR3 protein: CASSPRELAGAHQETQYF

J gene: TRBJ1-1
D gene: .
clone size: .
V gene: TRBV14
CDR3 DNA: TGTGCCAGCAGCCAAGTCCCCCAGCTGAACACTGAAGCTTTCTTT
CDR3 protein: CASSQVPQLNTEAFF

J gene: TRBJ2-2
D gene: .
clone size: many
V gene: TRBV3-1
CDR3 DNA: TGTGCCAGCAGCCAAGAGAGAGTCACCGGGGAGCTGTTTTTT
CDR3 protein: CASSQERVTGELFF

J gene: TRBJ2-7
D gene: TRBD1
clone size: few
V gene: TRBV5-1
CDR3 DNA: TGCGCCAGCAGCGGCTCCGGGACAGGGTCTTTCGAGCAGTACTTC
CDR3 protein: CASSGSGTGSFEQYF

J gene: TRBJ2-5
D gene: .
clone size: once
V gene: TRBV12-3/TRBV12-4
CDR3 DNA: TGTGCCAGCAGTTTAGACAGGGCCTCGGAGACCCAGTACTTC
CDR3 protein: CASSLDRASETQYF

J gene: TRBJ2-1
D gene: .
clone size: .
V gene: TRBV5-1
CDR3 DNA: TGCGCCAGCAGGTTGGACAATTCCTACAATGAGCAGTTCTTC
CDR3 protein: CASRLDNSYNEQFF

J gene: TRBJ1-3
D gene: .
clone size: few
V gene: TRBV19
CDR3 DNA: TGTGCCAGTAGTATTATATACGGCCAGCCTGGAAACACCATATATTTT
CDR3 protein: CASSIIYGQPGNTIYF

J gene: TRBJ2-1
D gene: .
clone size: few
V gene: TRBV7-9
CDR3 DNA: TGTGCCAGCAGCACCCATCTCGGAGGGGGCAATGAGCAGTTCTTC
CDR3 protein: CASSTHLGGGNEQFF

J gene: TRBJ2-3
D gene: .
clone size: few
V gene: TRBV24-1
CDR3 DNA: TGTGCCACCAGTGTAGGGGGAGGCCCCTTACGCACAGATACGCAGTATTTT
CDR3 protein: CATSVGGGPLRTDTQYF

J gene: TRBJ1-4
D gene: TRBD1
clone size: .
V gene: TRBV28
CDR3 DNA: TGTGCCAGCAGTTGGACAGGAGGGGATGAAAAACTGTTTTTT
CDR3 protein: CASSWTGGDEKLFF

J gene: TRBJ2-7
D gene: TRBD1
clone size: .
V gene: TRBV13
CDR3 DNA: TGTGCCAGCAGCCTACAGACAGGGCCCCACGAGCAGTACTTC
CDR3 protein: CASSLQTGPHEQYF

J gene: TRBJ2-2
D gene: .
clone size: few
V gene: TRBV24-1
CDR3 DNA: TGTGCCGCCGGGAGATACACCGGGGAGCTGTTTTTT
CDR3 protein: CAAGRYTGELFF

J gene: TRBJ2-1
D gene: TRBD2
clone size: .
V gene: TRBV27
CDR3 DNA: TGTGCCAGCCGCGCCTCGGGACTAGCGGGAAACAATGAGCAGTTCTTC
CDR3 protein: CASRASGLAGNNEQFF

J gene: TRBJ2-3
D gene: .
clone size: few
V gene: TRBV5-4
CDR3 DNA: TGTGCCAGCAGCTATGCCGGGACACGGATAAGCGATACGCAGTATTTT
CDR3 protein: CASSYAGTRISDTQYF

J gene: TRBJ2-7
D gene: TRBD1
clone size: .
V gene: TRBV7-8
CDR3 DNA: TGTGCCAGCAGCAGTCCCGGGACAGGGGGTGGCTACGAGCAGTACTTC
CDR3 protein: CASSSPGTGGGYEQYF

J gene: TRBJ2-5
D gene: .
clone size: .
V gene: TRBV12-3/TRBV12-4
CDR3 DNA: TGTGCCAGCTGCATTCGACAGGGAGGGGAGACCCAGTACTTC
CDR3 protein: CASCIRQGGETQYF

J gene: TRBJ2-7
D gene: .
clone size: few
V gene: TRBV2
CDR3 DNA: TGTGCCAGCAGTGAAGGCAGGGGCTATAATTACGAGCAGTACTTC
CDR3 protein: CASSEGRGYNYEQYF

J gene: TRBJ2-3
D gene: .
clone size: .
V gene: TRBV7-9
CDR3 DNA: TGTGCCAGCAGCCGCATTCGGGACACCAAATTCACAGATACGCAGTATTTT
CDR3 protein: CASSRIRDTKFTDTQYF

J gene: TRBJ2-2
D gene: TRBD1
clone size: .
V gene: TRBV24-1
CDR3 DNA: TGTGCCACCAGTGATTTGAGACAGGGAGACACCGGGGAGCTGTTTTTT
CDR3 protein: CATSDLRQGDTGELFF

J gene: TRBJ1-2
D gene: TRBD1
clone size: .
V gene: TRBV9
CDR3 DNA: TGTGCCAGCAGCGAGGGGGCACCCCGGGACGACTATGGCTACACCTTC
CDR3 protein: CASSEGAPRDDYGYTF

J gene: TRBJ1-1
D gene: .
clone size: few
V gene: TRBV7-9
CDR3 DNA: TGTGCCAGCAGCTTGGGGGGCAGTCTTGAAGCTTTCTTT
CDR3 protein: CASSLGGSLEAFF

J gene: TRBJ2-7
D gene: TRBD1
clone size: few
V gene: TRBV20-1
CDR3 DNA: TGCAGTGCTAACAGGGGTTTAGGCTCCTACGAGCAGTACTTC
CDR3 protein: CSANRGLGSYEQYF

J gene: TRBJ1-6
D gene: .
clone size: .
V gene: TRBV12-3/TRBV12-4
CDR3 DNA: TGTGCCAGCAGTTTGTGGGCGCGGGACCGATCACCCCTCCACTTT
CDR3 protein: CASSLWARDRSPLHF